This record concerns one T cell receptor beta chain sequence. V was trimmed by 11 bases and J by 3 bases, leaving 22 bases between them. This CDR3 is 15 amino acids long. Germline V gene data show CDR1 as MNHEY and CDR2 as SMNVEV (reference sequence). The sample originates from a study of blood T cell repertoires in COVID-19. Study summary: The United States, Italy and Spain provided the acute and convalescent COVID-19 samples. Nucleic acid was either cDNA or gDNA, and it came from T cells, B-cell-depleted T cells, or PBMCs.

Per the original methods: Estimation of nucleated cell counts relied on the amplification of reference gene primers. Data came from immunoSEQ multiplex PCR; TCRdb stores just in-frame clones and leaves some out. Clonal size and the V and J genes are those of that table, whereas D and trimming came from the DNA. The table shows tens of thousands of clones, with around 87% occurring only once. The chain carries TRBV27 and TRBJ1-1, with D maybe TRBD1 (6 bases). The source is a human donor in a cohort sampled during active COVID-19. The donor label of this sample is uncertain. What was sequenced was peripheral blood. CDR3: CASALGAGWDTEAFF. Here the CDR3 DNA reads TGTGCCTCCGCCCTGGGGGCGGGTTGGGACACTGAAGCTTTCTTT.